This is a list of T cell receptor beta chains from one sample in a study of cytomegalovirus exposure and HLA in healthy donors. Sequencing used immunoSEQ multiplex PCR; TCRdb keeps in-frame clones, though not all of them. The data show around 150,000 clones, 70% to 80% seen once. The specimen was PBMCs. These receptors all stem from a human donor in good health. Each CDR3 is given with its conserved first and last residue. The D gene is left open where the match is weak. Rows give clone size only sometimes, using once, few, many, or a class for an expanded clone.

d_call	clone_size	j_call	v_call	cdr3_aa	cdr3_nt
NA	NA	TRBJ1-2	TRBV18	CASSPQGSGGYTF	TGTGCCAGCTCACCTCAGGGTTCGGGTGGCTACACCTTC
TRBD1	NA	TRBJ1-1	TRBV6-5	CASRTDRDAEAFF	TGTGCCAGCAGAACCGACAGGGATGCTGAAGCTTTCTTT
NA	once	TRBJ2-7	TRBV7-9	CASREAAGPYEQYF	TGTGCCAGCAGGGAGGCGGCAGGACCCTACGAGCAGTACTTC
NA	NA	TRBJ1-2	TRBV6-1	CATGNSAASVYGYTF	TGTGCCACCGGGAATTCTGCTGCCTCTGTTTATGGCTACACCTTC
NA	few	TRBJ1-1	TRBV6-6	CASSYNTGFTEAFF	TGTGCCAGCAGTTACAATACAGGGTTCACTGAAGCTTTCTTT
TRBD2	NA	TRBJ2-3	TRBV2	CASSEGLAGTDTQYF	TGTGCCAGCAGTGAAGGACTAGCGGGGACAGATACGCAGTATTTT
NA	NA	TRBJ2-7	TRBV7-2	CASSPPTRYEQYF	TGTGCCAGCAGCCCGCCGACTCGTTACGAGCAGTACTTC
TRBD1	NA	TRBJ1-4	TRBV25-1	CASGQGEKLFF	TGTGCCAGCGGACAGGGTGAAAAACTGTTTTTT
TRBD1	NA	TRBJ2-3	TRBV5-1	CASSLGDSADTQYF	TGCGCCAGCAGCTTGGGGGACAGCGCCGATACGCAGTATTTT
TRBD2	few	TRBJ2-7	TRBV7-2	CASSLSSGSYEQYF	TGTGCCAGCAGCTTGAGTAGCGGGAGCTACGAGCAGTACTTC
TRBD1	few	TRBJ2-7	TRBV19	CASSIGDSYEQYF	TGTGCCAGTAGTATAGGGGACAGCTACGAGCAGTACTTC
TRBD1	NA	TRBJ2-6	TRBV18	CASSRVKTQDRTELLASGANVLTF	TGTGCCAGCTCACGGGTAAAAACGCAGGACAGGACGGAACTCTTAGCGTCTGGGGCCAACGTCCTGACTTTC
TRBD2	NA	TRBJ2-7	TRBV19	CASSTTTSGSYEQYF	TGTGCCAGTAGTACCACAACTAGCGGCTCCTACGAGCAGTACTTC
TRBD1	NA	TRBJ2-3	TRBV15	CATSRDGRGPDTQYF	TGTGCCACCAGCAGAGATGGTAGGGGGCCAGATACGCAGTATTTT
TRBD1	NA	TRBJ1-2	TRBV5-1	CASSLGDRNYGYTF	TGCGCCAGCAGCTTGGGGGACAGGAACTATGGCTACACCTTC
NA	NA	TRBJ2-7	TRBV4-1	CASSQLGLGALQGGSYEQYF	TGCGCCAGCAGCCAGCTTGGATTGGGGGCCCTGCAGGGCGGTTCCTACGAGCAGTACTTC
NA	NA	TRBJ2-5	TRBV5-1	CASSYRQGVSETQYF	TGCGCCAGCAGCTACCGACAAGGGGTCTCAGAGACCCAGTACTTC
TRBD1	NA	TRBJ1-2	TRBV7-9	CASSLAGQGAYTF	TGTGCCAGCAGCTTAGCGGGCCAGGGGGCCTACACCTTC
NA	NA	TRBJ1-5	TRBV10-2	CASSESAGPNQPQHF	TGCGCCAGCAGTGAGTCGGCAGGGCCAAATCAGCCCCAGCATTTT
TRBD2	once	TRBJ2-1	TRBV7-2	CASSLLAGGPDEQFF	TGTGCCAGCAGCTTATTAGCGGGAGGGCCGGATGAGCAGTTCTTC
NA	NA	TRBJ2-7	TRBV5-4	CASSLGGTYEQYF	TGTGCCAGCAGCTTAGGCGGGACCTACGAGCAGTACTTC
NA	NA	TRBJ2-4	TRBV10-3	CAISETELAKNIQYF	TGTGCCATCAGTGAAACGGAGCTAGCCAAAAACATTCAGTACTTC
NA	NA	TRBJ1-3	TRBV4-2	CASSQDNVRGAYSGNTIYF	TGTGCCAGCAGCCAAGATAATGTACGGGGGGCCTACTCTGGAAACACCATATATTTT
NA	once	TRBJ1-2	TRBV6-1	CASSEHLDSYGYTF	TGTGCCAGCAGTGAACATTTGGACAGCTATGGCTACACCTTC
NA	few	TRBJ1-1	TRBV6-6	CASGDKKNTEAFF	TGTGCCAGCGGGGACAAAAAGAACACTGAAGCTTTCTTT
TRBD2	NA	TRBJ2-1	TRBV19	CATRLSGVDEQFF	TGTGCCACCCGTCTGAGCGGGGTCGATGAGCAGTTCTTC
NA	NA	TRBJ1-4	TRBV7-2	CASSESEKLFF	TGTGCCAGCAGCGAGTCTGAAAAACTGTTTTTT
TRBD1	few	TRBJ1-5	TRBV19	CASSSPGQVFRPQHF	TGTGCCAGTAGTTCTCCGGGACAGGTATTTCGGCCCCAGCATTTT
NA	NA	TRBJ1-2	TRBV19	CASTWGGGYTF	TGTGCCAGTACTTGGGGCGGAGGCTACACCTTC
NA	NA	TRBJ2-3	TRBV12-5	CASGLAFTDTQYF	TGTGCTAGTGGTTTGGCTTTCACAGATACGCAGTATTTT
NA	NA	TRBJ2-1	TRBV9	CASSVAAGSSYNEQFF	TGTGCCAGCAGCGTAGCGGCGGGGAGCTCCTACAATGAGCAGTTCTTC
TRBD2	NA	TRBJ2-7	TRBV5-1	CASRLGTSRHEQYF	TGCGCCAGCAGACTGGGGACTAGTCGACACGAGCAGTACTTC
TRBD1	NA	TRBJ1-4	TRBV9	CASSVGFRTGGNEKLFF	TGTGCCAGCAGCGTAGGTTTTCGGACAGGGGGCAATGAAAAACTGTTTTTT
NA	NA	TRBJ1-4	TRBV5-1	CASREGTNEKLFF	TGCGCCAGCAGGGAGGGTACTAATGAAAAACTGTTTTTT
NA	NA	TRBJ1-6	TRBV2	CASGASSYNSPLHF	TGTGCCAGCGGAGCTAGCTCCTATAATTCACCCCTCCACTTT
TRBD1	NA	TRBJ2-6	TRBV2	CASSSSRPGQTISGANVLTF	TGTGCCAGCAGTTCTTCCCGTCCGGGACAGACCATCTCTGGGGCCAACGTCCTGACTTTC
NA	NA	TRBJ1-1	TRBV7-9	CASSDAGQMNTEAFF	TGTGCCAGCAGCGATGCTGGACAGATGAACACTGAAGCTTTCTTT
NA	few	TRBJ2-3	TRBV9	CASSVDGVITDTQYF	TGTGCCAGCAGCGTAGACGGGGTAATCACAGATACGCAGTATTTT
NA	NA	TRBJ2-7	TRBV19	CASSPSYEQYF	TGTGCCAGTAGTCCTTCCTACGAGCAGTACTTC
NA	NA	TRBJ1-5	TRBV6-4	CASSVGGGIDQPQHF	TGTGCCAGCTCCGTCGGTGGGGGGATTGATCAGCCCCAGCATTTT
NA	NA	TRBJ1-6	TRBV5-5	CASSLESAGGYYNSPLHF	TGTGCCAGCAGCTTGGAGTCAGCGGGAGGATATTATAATTCACCCCTCCACTTT
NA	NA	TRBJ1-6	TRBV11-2	CASSQAGVESPLHF	TGTGCCAGCAGCCAGGCAGGGGTGGAATCACCCCTCCACTTT
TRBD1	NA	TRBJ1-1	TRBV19	CASTLGQGRVNTEAFF	TGTGCCAGTACCCTGGGACAGGGTCGAGTAAACACTGAAGCTTTCTTT
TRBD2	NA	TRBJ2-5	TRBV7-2	CASSSLRGFLAGVRTQYF	TGTGCCAGCAGCTCCTTAAGGGGGTTTCTAGCGGGAGTTCGGACCCAGTACTTC